What follows is one T cell receptor beta chain and its context. The antigen is not known. A much larger clone sits a single nucleotide away, making a read error possible. The sample originates from a study of T-cell reconstitution after alpha-beta-depleted transplantation in children. Study-wide results and caveats: Surviving thymic progenitors and recipient T cells were the source of high TCRbeta diversity at day 60 in some patients. Where alpha-beta T cells came from about two months after transplant was reportedly several hundred expanded graft clones. T-cell counts and diversity were attributed mostly to newly produced T cells one year after transplant.

After removal of 4 bases from V and 6 bases from J, the junction contained 9 bases not matched to a gene. Germline V gene data show CDR1 as SGHRS and CDR2 as YFSETQ. The CDR3 consists of 16 residues. As it was prepared, the TCRbeta library received unique molecular identifiers. TCRdb ran MiXCR on the PCR reads and lists one entry per CDR3 protein. The sample carries hundreds of thousands of distinct CDR3 sequences, roughly 13% recorded once. This rearrangement joins TRBV5-1 to TRBJ2-2; 10 bases map to TRBD2. This TCR was recovered from a male patient between 10 and 17 years old who had a stem cell transplant for acute myeloid leukemia, so the T cells may come from the graft donor. Source: PBMCs, mostly from graft donor cells, taken 360 days after TCRalphabeta/CD19-depleted stem cell transplant. Here the CDR3 DNA reads TGCGCCAGCAGCCTTGCAGCGGGAGGGACTCCCGGGGAGCTGTTTTTT. Protein: CASSLAAGGTPGELFF.